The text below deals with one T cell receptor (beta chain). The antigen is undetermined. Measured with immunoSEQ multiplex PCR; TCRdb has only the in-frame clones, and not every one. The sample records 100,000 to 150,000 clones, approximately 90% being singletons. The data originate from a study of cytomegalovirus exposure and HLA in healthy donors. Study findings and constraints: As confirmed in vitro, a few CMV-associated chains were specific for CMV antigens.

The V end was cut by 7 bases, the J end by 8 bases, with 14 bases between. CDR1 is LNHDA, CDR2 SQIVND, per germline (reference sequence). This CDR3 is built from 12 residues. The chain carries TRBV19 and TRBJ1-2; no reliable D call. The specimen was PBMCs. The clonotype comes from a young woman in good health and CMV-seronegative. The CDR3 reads CASIDAAPGYTF. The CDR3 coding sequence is TGTGCCAGTATAGACGCGGCCCCCGGCTACACCTTC.